This T cell receptor (beta chain) originates from a study of T cell clonality in common variable immunodeficiency. This clone occurred many times. Its antigen is not identified. The CDR3 goes on 3 residues after the read ends, and that part is filled in from the germline J gene. V was clipped by 4 bases and J by 0 bases; unmatched bases: 4. Germline CDR1 reads SGHTA; CDR2 reads FQGNSA. The CDR3 has 15 amino acids. The assay was immunoSEQ multiplex PCR, and TCRdb's table has in-frame clones only and misses some. Singletons are absent from the sample, which has about 81,000 clones. Study results and limitations: T cell subpopulation sequencing would be needed to explain CVID clonality. Links between repertoire features and CVID complications were heterogeneity-limited. CVID subjects had higher TCRbeta clonality than healthy controls, most marked in about a third.

The TCR sequence derives from a person between 18 and 70 years old in good health. The sample comprised peripheral blood mononuclear cells. J is TRBJ2-3 and V is TRBV7-2; 7 bases agree with TRBD1. CDR3 sequence reads: CASSSPTGSTDTQYF. The DNA read from the CDR3 is TGTGCCAGCAGCTCACCGACAGGGAGCACAGATACG.